This passage covers 6 T cell receptor beta chains from one sample sequenced in a study of T cells in Graves' hyperthyroidism and ophthalmopathy. Amplification of TCR beta CDR3 regions used RNA as the template. HTBI primers were employed in a first-round RT-PCR of the TCR CDR3. TCRdb re-analysed the multiplex PCR reads in MiXCR, keeping a single row per CDR3 protein. The table shows hundreds of thousands of distinct CDR3 sequences, with under 20% occurring only once. Material: blood. The receptors shown here come from a woman between 25 and 40 years old with Graves' hyperthyroidism.

This clonotype was picked up many times. The gene calls are TRBV6-1 and TRBJ2-2; D possibly corresponds to TRBD2 (5 bases). The CDR3 sequence is 14 residues long. CDR1 and CDR2 from the germline V gene are MNHNS and SASEGT. V gave up 7 bases and J gave up 1 base, with 10 bases separating them. DNA for the CDR3: TGTGCCAGCAAACGGAGGAGGAACACCGGGGAGCTGTTTTTT. Protein product: CASKRRRNTGELFF.

The chain has TRBV20-1 and TRBJ2-7; D uncertain. This CDR3 has 13 residues. V was shortened by 4 bases and J by 7 bases, with 17 bases between the two germline ends. CDR1 and CDR2 from the germline V gene are DFQATT and SNEGSKA (reference sequence). The CDR3 nucleotides are TGCAGTGCTATACCTAGTTACTCTAGAGAGCAGTACTTC. Translation gives CSAIPSYSREQYF.

In this sample, this clonotype turned up many times. V is TRBV28 and J is TRBJ2-3; 10 bases fit TRBD1. CDR3 size: 14 residues. CDR1 and CDR2 (germline): MDHEN, SYDVKM. The trim removed 6 bases at V and 5 bases at J, leaving 5 bases unmatched. The CDR3 region is CASSRQGARDTQYF. The CDR3 DNA follows: TGTGCCAGCAGCAGACAGGGGGCGCGAGATACGCAGTATTTT.

A note on this clonotype: The junction departs from the called germline gene at one end, perhaps through a read error. The chain employs TRBV4-1 and TRBJ2-2, with 9 nucleotides matching TRBD2. The length of the CDR3 is 19 residues. Germline V gene data show CDR1 as MGHRA and CDR2 as YSYEKL. The CDR3, as DNA: TGCGCCAGCAGCCCCTATTTGGTTCTGCGGGAGGGCCGTACCGGGGAGCTGGTTTTT. Translated, it gives CASSPYLVLREGRTGELVF.

The chain uses TRBV6-1 and TRBJ1-2; D is uncertain. The CDR3 is 12 residues long. V was trimmed by 4 bases and J by 7 bases, leaving 10 bases between them. The germline gives CDR1 MNHNS, CDR2 SASEGT. Here the CDR3 reads CASSVVGGGYTF. The CDR3 region has the DNA TGTGCCAGCAGTGTAGTCGGTGGTGGCTACACCTTC.

This clonotype was counted only a few times. The chain is built from TRBV12-3 or TRBV12-4 and TRBJ1-5; no definite D call. Between the trimmed V and J ends, which lost 4 bases and 9 bases, there was a span of 13 bases. CDR3 length equals 13 residues. CDR3 DNA: TGTGCCAGCAGTTACACGCCGGATCGGCCCCAGCATTTT. Its translation is CASSYTPDRPQHF.